This T cell receptor (beta chain) was identified during a study of blood T cell repertoires in COVID-19. Study-level background: There were acute and convalescent COVID-19 samples, and they came from the United States, Italy and Spain.

From germline, CDR1 is LNHDA and CDR2 SQIVND (reference sequence). The CDR3 is made up of 16 amino acids. With 5 bases removed from V and 1 base from J, the gap between germline ends came to 12 bases. Assay: immunoSEQ multiplex PCR; the TCRdb copy retains only in-frame clones and omits some. The sample has about 140,000 clones, 75% to 85% seen once; the top ten hold around 9.6%. The origin of this receptor is a man aged 55 to 70 with active or convalescent COVID-19. Sequenced input: peripheral blood. The gene calls are TRBV19 and TRBJ2-6, with a tentative D call TRBD1 (6 bases). The CDR3 loop reads CASSGQWSSGANVLTF. The CDR3 coding sequence is TGTGCCAGTAGTGGACAGTGGTCTTCTGGGGCCAACGTCCTGACTTTC.